Listed below are T cell receptor beta chains from one sample, sequenced in a study of early T cells in non-severe SARS-CoV-2 infection. TCRdb reprocessed the 5' RACE reads with MiXCR, giving one entry per CDR3 protein. The repertoire includes more than 50,000 distinct CDR3 sequences, over 9.5% of them detected once, and 4.8% sits in the top ten. The specimen sequenced was whole blood. Source of these receptors: an adult who was a healthcare worker with PCR-confirmed SARS-CoV-2 infection or an uninfected control (not recorded which). The conserved cysteine and the conserved F or W are not part of the CDR3 here. The order of the fields is CDR3 length, V gene, D gene, CDR3 protein. The D gene is left open where the match is weak.

cdr3_length: 17
v_call: TRBV6-1
d_call: TRBD2
cdr3_aa: ASRGTSGGHYLAKNIQY

cdr3_length: 10
v_call: TRBV10-3
d_call: NA
cdr3_aa: AISGTANEQF

cdr3_length: 13
v_call: TRBV6-1
d_call: NA
cdr3_aa: ASSPPPGGEQPQH

cdr3_length: 12
v_call: TRBV7-2
d_call: NA
cdr3_aa: ASSLLYSNQPQH

cdr3_length: 12
v_call: TRBV30
d_call: NA
cdr3_aa: AWRTGYSENTIY

cdr3_length: 12
v_call: TRBV12-3/TRBV12-4
d_call: TRBD2
cdr3_aa: ASSPRELSGELF

cdr3_length: 12
v_call: TRBV29-1
d_call: TRBD2
cdr3_aa: SVEPRLAGDTQY

cdr3_length: 13
v_call: TRBV7-9
d_call: TRBD1
cdr3_aa: ASSTTSTGDYEQY

cdr3_length: 11
v_call: TRBV29-1
d_call: TRBD1
cdr3_aa: SVKDDRDQPQH

cdr3_length: 11
v_call: TRBV6-5
d_call: NA
cdr3_aa: ASSSGPQDEQY

cdr3_length: 12
v_call: TRBV20-1
d_call: TRBD1
cdr3_aa: SAISTGGHYGYT

cdr3_length: 12
v_call: TRBV29-1
d_call: NA
cdr3_aa: SVGRQLGTDTQY

cdr3_length: 11
v_call: TRBV20-1
d_call: NA
cdr3_aa: SAPVLVDNEQF

cdr3_length: 12
v_call: TRBV5-8
d_call: NA
cdr3_aa: ASSFGGRDYGYT

cdr3_length: 11
v_call: TRBV9
d_call: NA
cdr3_aa: ASSVAPTDTQY

cdr3_length: 15
v_call: TRBV5-1
d_call: TRBD1
cdr3_aa: ASSLDDRGQGAGELF

cdr3_length: 13
v_call: TRBV4-3
d_call: NA
cdr3_aa: ASSQTQTANTEAF

cdr3_length: 13
v_call: TRBV7-6
d_call: NA
cdr3_aa: ASSLYGQTNEKLF

cdr3_length: 12
v_call: TRBV11-3
d_call: TRBD2
cdr3_aa: ASSYGLAGNEQF

cdr3_length: 14
v_call: TRBV3-1
d_call: NA
cdr3_aa: ASSQAPGGGQETQY

cdr3_length: 10
v_call: TRBV2
d_call: TRBD1
cdr3_aa: ASSLGQSEQY

cdr3_length: 13
v_call: TRBV5-1
d_call: TRBD2
cdr3_aa: ASSSQAGGFYEQY

cdr3_length: 14
v_call: TRBV11-2
d_call: TRBD1
cdr3_aa: ASSLERPGQGYEQY

cdr3_length: 13
v_call: TRBV7-2
d_call: NA
cdr3_aa: ASSLVGTGSYEQY

cdr3_length: 12
v_call: TRBV20-1
d_call: TRBD1
cdr3_aa: SARSGGPNEKLF

cdr3_length: 17
v_call: TRBV23-1
d_call: NA
cdr3_aa: ASITPGRELFIGNQPQH

cdr3_length: 10
v_call: TRBV20-1
d_call: NA
cdr3_aa: SARLRYNEQF

cdr3_length: 13
v_call: TRBV10-3
d_call: NA
cdr3_aa: AISERPGSTGELF

cdr3_length: 12
v_call: TRBV11-2
d_call: NA
cdr3_aa: ASQIPSSYNEQF

cdr3_length: 13
v_call: TRBV7-8
d_call: TRBD2
cdr3_aa: ASSGGTTSTDTQY

cdr3_length: 11
v_call: TRBV30
d_call: TRBD1
cdr3_aa: AWHRDRNSPLH

cdr3_length: 13
v_call: TRBV6-5
d_call: NA
cdr3_aa: ATRKGRLSNQPQH

cdr3_length: 11
v_call: TRBV6-2/TRBV6-3
d_call: NA
cdr3_aa: ASGRTETDTQY

cdr3_length: 14
v_call: TRBV28
d_call: NA
cdr3_aa: ASSPAGTQMRGGYT

cdr3_length: 13
v_call: TRBV19
d_call: NA
cdr3_aa: ASSLQGPGANVLT

cdr3_length: 9
v_call: TRBV2
d_call: NA
cdr3_aa: ASSLDREAF

cdr3_length: 11
v_call: TRBV30
d_call: NA
cdr3_aa: AWREGPDQPQH

cdr3_length: 12
v_call: TRBV10-3
d_call: NA
cdr3_aa: AHQRGTTGNTIY

cdr3_length: 12
v_call: TRBV28
d_call: TRBD1
cdr3_aa: ASRTTGGNYGYT

cdr3_length: 13
v_call: TRBV5-8
d_call: NA
cdr3_aa: ASSLGHGDPSPLH

cdr3_length: 12
v_call: TRBV2
d_call: NA
cdr3_aa: ASSALQINTEAF

cdr3_length: 12
v_call: TRBV11-2
d_call: TRBD1
cdr3_aa: ASSLYDRGSPLH

cdr3_length: 11
v_call: TRBV6-1
d_call: NA
cdr3_aa: ASSEVQGFPQH

cdr3_length: 12
v_call: TRBV20-1
d_call: NA
cdr3_aa: SSHSGYEGREQY

cdr3_length: 15
v_call: TRBV7-2
d_call: TRBD2
cdr3_aa: ASSLVSGGRLTDTQY

cdr3_length: 12
v_call: TRBV28
d_call: NA
cdr3_aa: ASSSPWDFYEQY

cdr3_length: 13
v_call: TRBV3-1
d_call: NA
cdr3_aa: ASSQDRTANQPQH

cdr3_length: 12
v_call: TRBV2
d_call: NA
cdr3_aa: ASSLGLTYGELF

cdr3_length: 11
v_call: TRBV29-1
d_call: TRBD1
cdr3_aa: SVSQGAQDGYT

cdr3_length: 14
v_call: TRBV6-5
d_call: TRBD1
cdr3_aa: ASSYTWDSGQETQY

cdr3_length: 11
v_call: TRBV2
d_call: NA
cdr3_aa: ASRFAFRQPQH

cdr3_length: 11
v_call: TRBV5-4
d_call: NA
cdr3_aa: ASSLEAGIEQF

cdr3_length: 11
v_call: TRBV6-4
d_call: NA
cdr3_aa: ASSDSTTGELF

cdr3_length: 10
v_call: TRBV14
d_call: NA
cdr3_aa: ASSQDSPWRF

cdr3_length: 12
v_call: TRBV28
d_call: NA
cdr3_aa: ASSLYEFAGELF

cdr3_length: 13
v_call: TRBV27
d_call: NA
cdr3_aa: ASSPSDRSHYEQY

cdr3_length: 17
v_call: TRBV6-6
d_call: NA
cdr3_aa: ASSYSGHPSRWYQETQY